These T cell receptor beta chains were read from a single sample in a study of T cells after yellow fever vaccination. Using its own MiXCR run on the 5' RACE reads, TCRdb lists one record per CDR3 protein. Here the sample spans 250,000 to 400,000 distinct CDR3 sequences, around 4.3% being singletons. The sample in question was PBMCs, obtained 15 days after the yellow fever booster vaccination. These receptors were collected from a man aged 18-30 years who received the YFV17D yellow fever vaccine. Each CDR3 is given with its conserved first and last residue. Fields, in order: J gene, D gene, V gene, clone size, CDR3 protein, CDR3 DNA. The D gene is left open where the match is weak. Size is stated for part of the rows, as once, few or many counts, or as a class when the clone is expanded.

TRBJ2-5,TRBD1,TRBV11-2,few,CASSLGSGGSTETQYF,TGTGCCAGCAGCTTAGGTTCAGGGGGCTCCACAGAGACCCAGTACTTC
TRBJ2-5,TRBD2,TRBV4-3,many,CASSQAGGAGETQYF,TGCGCCAGCAGCCAAGCCGGGGGGGCCGGTGAGACCCAGTACTTC
TRBJ1-1,-,TRBV5-1,many,CASSQGRGNTEAFF,TGCGCCAGCAGCCAAGGACGGGGGAACACTGAAGCTTTCTTT
TRBJ1-1,-,TRBV20-1,few,CSARPRIHTEAFF,TGCAGTGCTAGACCGAGGATCCACACTGAAGCTTTCTTT
TRBJ2-5,-,TRBV5-1,many,CASSTDPRGQETQYF,TGCGCCAGCAGCACGGACCCGCGGGGTCAAGAGACCCAGTACTTC
TRBJ1-5,-,TRBV6-2/TRBV6-3,-,CASREREGVGDQPQHF,TGTGCCAGCAGAGAACGGGAAGGGGTCGGGGATCAGCCCCAGCATTTT
TRBJ2-3,-,TRBV5-1,many,CASSPGRAEDTQYF,TGCGCCAGCAGCCCCGGCAGGGCGGAGGATACGCAGTATTTT
TRBJ1-3,-,TRBV5-8,many,CASSLISISSGNTIYF,TGTGCCAGCAGCTTGATATCGATTAGCTCTGGAAACACCATATATTTT
TRBJ1-4,-,TRBV7-9,few,CASSILSTNEKLFF,TGTGCCAGCAGCATCCTATCAACTAATGAAAAACTGTTTTTT
TRBJ2-5,-,TRBV7-9,many,CASSTRRRVRNFGETQYF,TGTGCCAGCAGCACTAGGAGGAGGGTGCGAAATTTTGGAGAGACCCAGTACTTC
TRBJ2-2,-,TRBV12-3/TRBV12-4,-,CASSAGATGELFF,TGTGCCAGCAGCGCAGGGGCTACCGGGGAGCTGTTTTTT
TRBJ2-7,TRBD2,TRBV6-5,few,CASSRSGGPAYEQYF,TGTGCCAGCAGTCGCAGCGGGGGGCCCGCCTACGAGCAGTACTTC
TRBJ2-3,TRBD2,TRBV7-3,-,CASSPSGGGTTSTDTQYF,TGTGCCAGCAGCCCCTCGGGCGGGGGGACTACTAGCACAGATACGCAGTATTTT
TRBJ2-7,TRBD2,TRBV4-3,-,CASSPRAGGVYEQYF,TGCGCCAGCAGCCCTAGAGCGGGGGGTGTGTACGAGCAGTACTTC
TRBJ2-3,-,TRBV11-2,few,CASSLGFRAGESDTQYF,TGTGCCAGCAGCTTAGGATTCCGGGCAGGGGAGTCAGATACGCAGTATTTT
TRBJ1-5,-,TRBV6-1,many,CASSPGTDQPQHF,TGTGCCAGCAGCCCCGGAACGGATCAGCCCCAGCATTTT
TRBJ2-7,TRBD1,TRBV12-3/TRBV12-4,-,CASSFHGQGGEQYF,TGTGCCAGCAGTTTCCATGGACAGGGAGGCGAGCAGTACTTC
TRBJ1-2,-,TRBV20-1,many,CSARDGTRVGGYTF,TGCAGTGCTAGAGATGGGACCCGGGTAGGAGGCTACACCTTC
TRBJ2-3,-,TRBV20-1,many,CSARPIEGRPNTQYF,TGCAGTGCTAGACCCATCGAGGGGCGCCCGAATACGCAGTATTTT
TRBJ2-4,-,TRBV7-2,few,CASSNREGIQYF,TGTGCCAGCAGCAACAGGGAGGGCATTCAGTACTTC
TRBJ2-6,-,TRBV5-1,many,CASSPEGSSGANVLTF,TGCGCCAGCAGCCCTGAAGGCAGCTCTGGGGCCAACGTCCTGACTTTC
TRBJ1-1,-,TRBV20-1,many,CSARPPLGPNTEAFF,TGCAGTGCTAGACCCCCCCTGGGACCTAACACTGAAGCTTTCTTT
TRBJ1-6,-,TRBV27,many,CASSLLGVSSYNSPLHF,TGTGCCAGCAGTTTATTAGGGGTCAGCTCCTATAATTCACCCCTCCACTTT
TRBJ1-6,-,TRBV6-5,many,CASRPGRDNSPLHF,TGTGCCAGCAGACCGGGACGGGATAATTCACCCCTCCACTTT
TRBJ2-7,-,TRBV7-2,few,CASSLRDGAVDEQYF,TGTGCCAGCAGCCTTAGGGACGGGGCGGTCGACGAGCAGTACTTC
TRBJ1-1,-,TRBV7-9,many,CASFSVTRVNTEAFF,TGTGCCAGCTTCTCAGTGACGAGAGTGAACACTGAAGCTTTCTTT
TRBJ2-7,TRBD2,TRBV6-6,many,CASSYSGGEHEQYF,TGTGCCAGCAGTTACTCGGGAGGGGAGCACGAGCAGTACTTC
TRBJ2-7,-,TRBV6-2/TRBV6-3,-,CASSHRDHEQYF,TGTGCCAGCAGTCACCGGGACCACGAGCAGTACTTC
TRBJ1-4,-,TRBV5-6,many,CASSLVGGRKLFF,TGTGCCAGCAGCTTGGTAGGGGGGAGAAAACTGTTTTTT
TRBJ1-1,-,TRBV7-9,many,CASSLGEGTEAFF,TGTGCCAGCAGCTTAGGGGAGGGCACTGAAGCTTTCTTT
TRBJ1-2,-,TRBV7-9,-,CASSLALGGPDYGYTF,TGTGCCAGCAGCTTAGCTCTTGGGGGGCCTGACTATGGCTACACCTTC
TRBJ1-1,-,TRBV6-5,few,CASSYGARMNTEAFF,TGTGCCAGCAGTTACGGGGCACGAATGAACACTGAAGCTTTCTTT
TRBJ1-2,-,TRBV5-1,few,CASSPSAAGHYGYTF,TGCGCCAGCAGCCCCTCGGCGGCAGGCCACTATGGCTACACCTTC
TRBJ1-2,TRBD1,TRBV10-2,many,CASSRQGARYGYTF,TGCGCCAGCAGTAGACAGGGGGCGAGATATGGCTACACCTTC
TRBJ2-3,-,TRBV4-1,many,CASSQGRPSTDTQYF,TGCGCCAGCAGCCAGGGTAGGCCTAGCACAGATACGCAGTATTTT
TRBJ2-3,-,TRBV5-1,many,CASSTRDSTDTQYF,TGCGCCAGCAGCACACGAGATAGCACAGATACGCAGTATTTT
TRBJ1-1,-,TRBV29-1,many,CSVSLSGTENTEAFF,TGCAGCGTTTCCCTCTCCGGGACGGAGAACACTGAAGCTTTCTTT
TRBJ1-1,-,TRBV4-3,few,CASSQGIGRMNTEAFF,TGCGCCAGCAGCCAAGGTATCGGCAGGATGAACACTGAAGCTTTCTTT
TRBJ2-3,TRBD2,TRBV24-1,few,CATSDTSGALDTQYF,TGTGCCACCAGTGACACTAGCGGGGCGCTAGATACGCAGTATTTT
TRBJ1-2,-,TRBV5-6,-,CASSPGLEGDYGYTF,TGTGCCAGCAGCCCGGGTCTCGAGGGGGACTATGGCTACACCTTC
TRBJ1-1,-,TRBV30,few,CAWSSGELNTEAFF,TGTGCCTGGTCATCCGGGGAATTGAACACTGAAGCTTTCTTT
TRBJ2-5,-,TRBV12-3/TRBV12-4,many,CASSRGPGEETQYF,TGTGCCAGCAGCAGGGGCCCAGGGGAAGAGACCCAGTACTTC